Following are 3 T cell receptor beta chains from one sample sequenced in a study of regulatory T cells in long-lasting Graves disease. Time point in this sample: newly diagnosed GD, antithyroid drugs for less than 3 months. With RNA extracted from PBMCs as input, the TCR library was made. In building TCR beta libraries, iRepertoire HTBI primers were used together with Arm-PCR of CDR3 regions. Via MiXCR, TCRdb re-called the multiplex PCR reads, giving one row per CDR3 protein. The table includes roughly 560,000 distinct CDR3 sequences, 9.5% to 15% detected once. These same data were also listed under a study on T cells in Graves' hyperthyroidism and ophthalmopathy.

The sequencing here drew on peripheral blood mononuclear cells (PBMCs), taken at new diagnosis, from a patient treated with antithyroid drugs. These receptors were taken from a woman in her twenties or thirties with Graves disease.

This clonotype was counted ten times or more. V is TRBV9 and J is TRBJ2-7; 10 positions agree with TRBD2. The CDR3 extends over 14 amino acids. Per germline, CDR1 SGDLS and CDR2 YYNGEE. The J segment lost 6 bases and the V segment lost 4 bases, leaving 7 bases of the junction unmatched. Written as DNA, the CDR3 is TGTGCCAGCAGCTTAGGACTAGCGGTTGGCGAGCAGTACTTC. It encodes CASSLGLAVGEQYF.

This clonotype was recorded once. This could be a read error, since a much larger clone is one nucleotide away. The final CDR3 position lacks the conserved phenylalanine or tryptophan, pointing to a likely read error. The chain carries TRBV7-2 and TRBJ1-4; D perhaps matches TRBD1 (5 bases). Germline loops: CDR1 SGHTA, CDR2 FQGNSA. V was shortened by 1 base and J by 5 bases, with 14 bases between the two germline ends. The length of the CDR3 is 16 residues. The CDR3 spells CASSLDPRVGNEKLFV. The CDR3 DNA is TGTGCCAGCAGCTTAGATCCCAGGGTGGGAAATGAAAAACTGTTTGTT.

This clonotype showed up many times. V and J are TRBV12-3 or TRBV12-4 and TRBJ2-5, with D unresolved. This CDR3 is 15 amino acids long. Trimming took off 5 bases at V and 4 bases at J, with 17 bases between the two ends. CDR3 DNA sequence: TGTGCCAGCAGTCCCTCCCCCATGAGGATAGAGACCCAGTACTTC. As protein: CASSPSPMRIETQYF.